This TCR beta chain was identified in a study of CD8+ T cells in alopecia areata. RNA was extracted and reverse transcribed into cDNA as the sequencing template. Data came from immunoSEQ multiplex PCR; TCRdb stores just in-frame clones and leaves some out. The sample contains some 120,000 clones, over 60% of which appear only once. Treatment here: oral pan-JAK inhibitor, 5-10 mg twice daily. This CDR3 region has 13 residues. Per the germline V gene, CDR1 is GTSNPN and CDR2 is SVGIG (reference sequence). V lost 2 bases and J 0 bases, leaving 7 bases between the germline ends. The clonotype was recovered from a human donor with alopecia areata. Material: CD4+ T cells sorted from blood, obtained at week 4, from a patient treated with tofacitinib. V gene TRBV30 combines with J gene TRBJ1-1; D unresolved. DNA for the CDR3: TGTGCCTGGAGTAGGGATATGAACACTGAAGCTTTCTTT. This sequence encodes CAWSRDMNTEAFF.